These 20 T cell receptor beta chains originate from one sample sequenced in a study of T-cell memory formation after mild COVID-19 (dated by TCRdb to the early 2020s). Library generation was performed with 5' RACE. TCRdb records Illumina NovaSeq 6000 as the sequencer. Starting from the raw public reads, TCRdb applied fastp trimming at Q25, assembled clones with MiXCR and retained in-frame beta chains. Under each unique CDR3 protein, matching rows form one entry showing the most common genes and DNA. This sample gives roughly 100,000 distinct CDR3 sequences in total; about 15% of them show up just once. The ten largest account for 28% of the sample. The material sequenced was PBMCs or a T cell subset sorted from them (not recorded which). These receptors came from an adult woman who had mild COVID-19 (a few samples of this study predate the infection). The sample titles of this study are shuffled in the database, so cell type and time point are left out; the donor was told from shared clones.

This clonotype occurred a few times. The V gene is TRBV7-9, the J gene TRBJ2-1; a weak D match, TRBD2 (6 bases). The CDR3 contains 13 residues. The V gene lost 4 bases and the J gene lost 8 bases, with 12 bases spanning the gap. Germline V CDR1 and CDR2: SEHNR, FQNEAQ (reference sequence). This CDR3 is CASSWPSGDEQFF. DNA for the CDR3: TGTGCCAGCAGCTGGCCGTCGGGGGATGAGCAGTTCTTC.

The chain combines TRBV29-1 with TRBJ2-1; D is tentatively TRBD1 or TRBD2 (5 bases each). The CDR3 is made up of 16 amino acids. Trimming took off 4 bases at V and 2 bases at J, with 18 bases between the two ends. Germline CDR1 is SQVTM and CDR2 is ANQGSEA. CDR3 DNA sequence: TGCAGCGTTGGGGGGAAGGGGCAGGGCACCTACAATGAGCAGTTCTTC. As protein: CSVGGKGQGTYNEQFF.

V is TRBV6-6 and J is TRBJ2-7, with no clear D. Trimming cost V 10 bases and J 8 bases, with 18 bases left between them. This CDR3 region has 12 residues. Germline CDR1 reads MNHNY; CDR2 reads SVGAGI (reference sequence). CDR3 sequence (DNA): TGTGCCACCGCTCCCCAGACGGGTCAGCAGTACTTC. It yields the protein CATAPQTGQQYF.

The V call is TRBV7-9, the J call TRBJ2-3; D is perhaps TRBD1 or TRBD2 (5 bases each). CDR3 length: 20 amino acids. In germline, CDR1 is SEHNR, CDR2 FQNEAQ (reference sequence). The ends were cut back, 1 base at V and 6 bases at J, with 29 bases in the middle. CDR3 DNA: TGTGCCAGCAGCTTAGGTGTTGTACAGGAATGGGAGTCGGGAACTGATACGCAGTATTTT. Translated: CASSLGVVQEWESGTDTQYF.

This clonotype was detected ten times or more. The chain carries TRBV29-1 and TRBJ2-7, with no clear D. Trimming took 3 bases from V and 2 from J, leaving 8 bases between them. Germline V lookup: CDR1 SQVTM, CDR2 ANQGSEA. The CDR3 consists of 12 residues. CDR3 DNA sequence: TGCAGCGTTGAGTCATCGCCCTACGAGCAGTACTTC. Its translation: CSVESSPYEQYF.

This clonotype was seen a few times. J is TRBJ2-7 and V is TRBV5-1, with TRBD1 matching over 10 bases. CDR1 is SGHRS and CDR2 is YFSETQ in the germline V gene. After removal of 1 base from V and 2 bases from J, the junction contained 6 bases not matched to a gene. This CDR3 spans 16 amino acids. This chain's CDR3 is CASSLYGTGDTYEQYF. In DNA form, the CDR3 reads TGCGCCAGCAGCTTGTATGGGACAGGGGATACCTACGAGCAGTACTTC.

This clonotype was seen a few times. This chain links TRBV5-6 with TRBJ2-7; perhaps TRBD2 as D (5 bases). The CDR3 is 14 residues long. The germline CDR1 and CDR2 sequences are SGHDT and YYEEEE. Trimming removed 0 bases from V and 6 bases from J, with 13 bases in between. The CDR3 reads CASSLVPGKAEQYF. The CDR3 DNA reads as TGTGCCAGCAGCTTGGTTCCGGGAAAGGCCGAGCAGTACTTC.

This chain joins TRBV29-1 and TRBJ1-1; a weak D match, TRBD1 (6 bases). Germline V gene lookup returns CDR1 SQVTM and CDR2 ANQGSEA. V shed 3 bases and J shed 4 bases, with 12 bases lying between them. The CDR3 consists of 13 residues. The CDR3 DNA reads as TGCAGCGTTGAGTCTGGGGGCGGCACTGAAGCTTTCTTT. Translating gives CSVESGGGTEAFF.

This chain uses TRBV7-9 with TRBJ2-6; TRBD1 agrees at 7 bases. With 2 bases clipped from V and 8 bases from J, the junction kept 9 bases outside the gene matches. Germline assignment: CDR1 SEHNR and CDR2 FQNEAQ (reference sequence). There are 16 residues in the CDR3. CDR3 sequence reads: CASSLTTGIGSNVLTF. DNA for the CDR3: TGTGCCAGCAGCTTAACGACAGGGATCGGGTCCAACGTCCTGACTTTC.

This clonotype was counted between two and nine times. The chain carries TRBV7-2 and TRBJ2-7; 11 positions match TRBD1. With V trimmed by 5 bases and J by 2 bases, 11 bases remained unmatched. The V gene's germline CDR1 is SGHTA and CDR2 FQGNSA. The CDR3 consists of 17 residues. As DNA, the CDR3 is TGTGCCAGCAGCCCGCCCCCGGGACAGGGGGTGACCTACGAGCAGTACTTC. This translates into CASSPPPGQGVTYEQYF.

The chain recombines TRBV7-6 with TRBJ2-1, with D possibly matching TRBD2 (6 bases). In germline, CDR1 is SGHVS, CDR2 FNYEAQ. The V gene lost 4 bases and the J gene lost 9 bases, with 10 bases spanning the gap. This CDR3 comprises 12 residues. CDR3: CASSSTSLEQFF. CDR3 coding DNA: TGTGCCAGCAGCTCGACTAGTCTTGAGCAGTTCTTC.

This clonotype was seen a few times. This chain joins TRBV4-1 and TRBJ2-5; a weak D match, TRBD2 (6 bases). Trimming stripped 3 bases from V and 5 bases from J, with 16 bases between. The germline CDR1 and CDR2 sequences are MGHRA and YSYEKL. This CDR3 region has 15 residues. CDR3 sequence (DNA): TGCGCCAGCAGCCACGACGGTTACAGCGGGGAGACCCAGTACTTC. Its protein product is CASSHDGYSGETQYF.

This clonotype was detected only a few times. The chain carries TRBV2 and TRBJ2-1; TRBD2 agrees at 7 bases. Germline CDR1 is SNHLY and CDR2 is FYNNEI. The CDR3 extends over 15 amino acids. The junction had 4 bases not matched to a gene; V was cut back by 3 bases and J by 2 bases. Here the CDR3 reads CASSEGGAPYNEQFF. The CDR3 DNA reads TGTGCCAGCAGTGAGGGAGGGGCCCCCTACAATGAGCAGTTCTTC.

V and J are TRBV11-2 and TRBJ2-2; D ambiguous. The ends were cut back, 1 base at V and 1 base at J, with 4 bases in the middle. This CDR3 is built from 14 residues. CDR1 is SGHAT and CDR2 is FQNNGV in the germline V gene. CDR3 in DNA: TGTGCCAGCAGCTTAGGCTGGAACACCGGGGAGCTGTTTTTT. Translating gives CASSLGWNTGELFF.

This clonotype has just one count. The V and J genes are TRBV4-2 and TRBJ1-2, with D perhaps TRBD1 (6 bases). V was pared by 1 base and J by 0 bases, with 15 bases between. CDR3 length equals 17 residues. Germline CDR1 reads LGHNA; CDR2 reads YNFKEQ. CDR3 nucleotide sequence: TGTGCCAGCAGCCAAGGTTTGCAGGGGACTACTAACTATGGCTACACCTTC. Translated, it gives CASSQGLQGTTNYGYTF.

The J gene is TRBJ1-1, the V gene TRBV30, with D possibly matching TRBD1 (5 bases). Trimming removed 1 base from V and 7 bases from J, with 16 bases in between. This CDR3 comprises 14 residues. Germline V gene sequence: CDR1 GTSNPN, CDR2 SVGIG (reference sequence). The CDR3 DNA follows: TGTGCCTGGAGTGAAGGGGCAGGGACGGGTGAAGCTTTCTTT. Amino acids: CAWSEGAGTGEAFF.

This clonotype was counted between two and nine times. The chain has TRBV7-9 and TRBJ1-1, with D possibly matching TRBD1 (5 bases). Germline V lookup: CDR1 SEHNR, CDR2 FQNEAQ (reference sequence). There are 12 residues in the CDR3. V lost 0 bases, J lost 6 bases, and 5 bases lay in between. The CDR3 region is CASSLAGAEAFF. Written as DNA, the CDR3 is TGTGCCAGCAGCTTAGCGGGGGCTGAAGCTTTCTTT.

This clonotype has just a few counts. The chain couples TRBV20-1 to TRBJ2-7; D gene unclear. Germline values: CDR1 DFQATT, CDR2 SNEGSKA (reference sequence). CDR3 size: 14 residues. V lost 4 bases and J 3 bases, leaving 16 bases between the germline ends. The CDR3 nucleotides read TGCAGTGCTAAAAATCGGATACGGCACTACGAGCAGTACTTC. As protein: CSAKNRIRHYEQYF.

This clonotype was observed many times. The V and J genes are TRBV6-6 and TRBJ1-1; 7 bases line up with TRBD1. The CDR3 consists of 13 residues. Germline V gene lookup returns CDR1 MNHNY and CDR2 SVGAGI (reference sequence). V was clipped by 6 bases and J by 3 bases; unmatched bases: 4. The chain's CDR3 is CASRPDRYTEAFF. CDR3 coding DNA: TGTGCCAGCAGACCGGACAGGTACACTGAAGCTTTCTTT.

There are a few counts of this clonotype. V and J are TRBV5-1 and TRBJ2-1; 11 bases match TRBD1. CDR3 size: 15 residues. Germline-derived CDR1 and CDR2 are SGHRS and YFSETQ. J lost 7 bases, V lost 2 bases, and 5 bases had no gene match. CDR3 sequence (DNA): TGCGCCAGCAGCTTCCTTGGACAGGGGGCGAATGAGCAGTTCTTC. Amino acids: CASSFLGQGANEQFF.